The clone carrying this T cell receptor beta chain occurred once. The CDR3 contains 17 residues. V was trimmed by 5 bases and J by 4 bases, leaving 23 bases between them. Looked up from germline, CDR1 is SEHNR and CDR2 is FQNEAQ (reference sequence). This record belongs to a study of T cell changes during pregnancy in multiple sclerosis. Generated by immunoSEQ multiplex PCR, the TCRdb table keeps only in-frame clones and is missing some. Of about 68,000 clones detected, roughly nine tenths appear once; the ten largest clones hold 1.3%. The material sequenced was peripheral blood, taken in the second trimester of pregnancy. The receptor was isolated from a female donor in good health, enrolled as a control in a pregnancy study. The rearrangement links TRBV7-9 to TRBJ1-1; D is ambiguous. Here the CDR3 reads CASSLPNQRRIGTEAFF. The CDR3 DNA sequence: TGTGCCAGCAGCCTTCCAAATCAACGGAGGATAGGCACTGAAGCTTTCTTT.